A selection of T cell receptor beta chains follows, all from one sample in a study of beta chain features in type 1 diabetes. The assay was immunoSEQ multiplex PCR, and TCRdb's table has in-frame clones only and misses some. There are under 500,000 clones in the sample; around 28% occur only once, and about 0.06% lies in the top ten. Input material: naive CD4+ T cells from blood. The receptors were sampled from a man younger than 35 in good health. Each CDR3 is given with its conserved first and last residue. A D gene is named only where the DNA matches it firmly. The listing skips clone size in some rows; elsewhere it reads once, few, many or a size class.

cdr3_nt	cdr3_aa	d_call	v_call	j_call	clone_size
TGTGCCAGCAGTTTGGACAGGAACACTGAAGCTTTCTTT	CASSLDRNTEAFF	.	TRBV6-5	TRBJ1-1	.
TGCAGCGTTGAATTGCACAGGCCCCCCTACGAGCAGTACTTC	CSVELHRPPYEQYF	.	TRBV29-1	TRBJ2-7	few
TGCGCCAGCACCGAGCAGGGGACAGATACGCAGTATTTT	CASTEQGTDTQYF	.	TRBV5-1	TRBJ2-3	.
TGTGCCAGCAGCCTATACTGGGCAGGGGACACCGGGGAGCTGTTTTTT	CASSLYWAGDTGELFF	.	TRBV4-2	TRBJ2-2	few
TGTGCCAGCAGGGTCCGGGACACGCAGTACTTC	CASRVRDTQYF	.	TRBV6-1	TRBJ2-4	few
TGTGCCAGCAGCCGAAATAGCGGGAGGTCAGATACGCAGTATTTT	CASSRNSGRSDTQYF	TRBD2	TRBV11-2	TRBJ2-3	few
TGCGCCAGCAGCGTGGAAGGGACTAGGCCAAATGAGCAGTTCTTC	CASSVEGTRPNEQFF	TRBD2	TRBV5-1	TRBJ2-1	.
TGTGCCAGCAGCTTAGCCCACTCCTCGGTCTACAATGAGCAGTTCTTC	CASSLAHSSVYNEQFF	.	TRBV7-2	TRBJ2-1	few
TGTGCCAGCACCGGGACTAGCGGGAGACTTAGCACAGATACGCAGTATTTT	CASTGTSGRLSTDTQYF	TRBD2	TRBV2	TRBJ2-3	.
TGTGCCAACACGGACAGGCAAAGCCCCTATGGCTACACCTTC	CANTDRQSPYGYTF	TRBD1	TRBV6-5	TRBJ1-2	.
TGTGCCTGGAGTTTAGGGGTAGGCTACACCTTC	CAWSLGVGYTF	.	TRBV30	TRBJ1-2	.
TGTGCCAGCAGCCCCCGACAGGGCCCGCCCGGGGCCAACGTCCTGACTTTC	CASSPRQGPPGANVLTF	TRBD1	TRBV9	TRBJ2-6	.